Each of the 21 T cell receptor beta chains below was sequenced from the same sample in a study of cytomegalovirus exposure and HLA in healthy donors. Vbeta (60) and Jbeta (13) primers were used in the PCR. TCRdb's table, derived via immunoSEQ multiplex PCR, lists solely in-frame clones and lacks some. The sample includes under 250,000 clones, around 80% of them seen just once. The source material was PBMCs. The receptors derive from a boy younger than 18 in good health and CMV-seronegative.

On this clone itself: At one end, the junction sequence differs from germline, possibly due to a read error. The V gene is TRBV7-9, the J gene TRBJ1-5; TRBD1 is a possible D gene (6 bases). CDR1 is SEHNR, CDR2 FQNEAQ, per germline (reference sequence). The CDR3 sequence is 17 residues long. The CDR3 sequence: CSSSLVLGGGSNQPQHF. Written as DNA, the CDR3 is TGTTCCAGCAGCTTGGTCCTGGGAGGGGGGAGCAATCAGCCCCAGCATTTT.

This clone was observed a handful of times. The chain joins TRBV7-9 to TRBJ1-2, with 12 nucleotides matching TRBD1. The junction had 5 bases not matched to a gene; V was cut back by 5 bases and J by 7 bases. The CDR3 runs 14 residues. CDR1 and CDR2 (germline): SEHNR, FQNEAQ (reference sequence). CDR3: CASSPGQGASGYTF. The CDR3, as DNA: TGTGCCAGCAGCCCGGGACAGGGGGCTTCTGGCTACACCTTC.

Of note for this clone: Additional DNA sequences in this sample encode the identical CDR3. The gene calls are TRBV27 and TRBJ1-1, with 8 bases matching TRBD1. The CDR3 length is 15 residues. After removal of 3 bases from V and 4 bases from J, the junction contained 7 bases not matched to a gene. Germline-derived CDR1 and CDR2 are MNHEY and SMNVEV (reference sequence). CDR3 sequence reads: CASSFRGRGGTEAFF. The CDR3 DNA reads TGTGCCAGCAGTTTCAGGGGGCGGGGAGGCACTGAAGCTTTCTTT.

The chain is built from TRBV11-2 and TRBJ2-6; 10 bases map to TRBD1. Per the germline V gene, CDR1 is SGHAT and CDR2 is FQNNGV. CDR3 size: 18 residues. The V gene end was trimmed by 3 bases and the J gene end by 1 base; junction bases not matched to a gene: 6. The CDR3 here is CASSFDRGQPSGANVLTF. The CDR3 DNA reads as TGTGCCAGCAGCTTTGACAGGGGGCAACCGTCTGGGGCCAACGTCCTGACTTTC.

The chain combines TRBV18 with TRBJ2-3; D gene unclear. V gave up 2 bases and J gave up 3 bases, with 9 bases separating them. Germline CDR1 reads KGHSH; CDR2 reads LQKENI. This CDR3 has 14 residues. Here the CDR3 DNA reads TGTGCCAGCTCACCATGGATGACTACAGATACGCAGTATTTT. Amino acid sequence: CASSPWMTTDTQYF.

This clone turned up a few times. The chain has TRBV2 and TRBJ2-3; D is uncertain. This CDR3 is 12 amino acids long. The germline V and J ends were trimmed by 8 bases and 2 bases, with 8 bases remaining between them. Looked up from germline, CDR1 is SNHLY and CDR2 is FYNNEI. Here the CDR3 DNA reads TGTGCCAGCTATGACTTCACAGATACGCAGTATTTT. Protein: CASYDFTDTQYF.

CDR3: CASKRTGLDPEAFF. The CDR3 bases are TGTGCCAGCAAAAGAACAGGGCTAGATCCGGAAGCTTTCTTT. This sequence joins TRBV6-5 and TRBJ1-1, with D maybe TRBD1 (6 bases). The CDR3 runs 14 residues. Trimming cost V 7 bases and J 8 bases, with 20 bases left between them. Germline V gene lookup returns CDR1 MNHEY and CDR2 SVGAGI.

The V gene is TRBV5-1, the J gene TRBJ1-2; 8 bases match TRBD1. Germline V gene lookup returns CDR1 SGHRS and CDR2 YFSETQ. With 3 bases clipped from V and 5 bases from J, the junction kept 3 bases outside the gene matches. The CDR3 runs to 13 residues. The CDR3 sequence is CASSWRTGYGYTF. The CDR3 DNA sequence: TGCGCCAGCAGCTGGAGGACAGGGTATGGCTACACCTTC.

The chain carries TRBV9 and TRBJ1-5; D unclear. The germline gives CDR1 SGDLS, CDR2 YYNGEE. This CDR3 region has 14 residues. The V and J ends lost 3 bases and 5 bases respectively, with 12 bases between them. The CDR3 DNA reads TGTGCCAGCAGCGAGAGGGCAGATGATCAGCCCCAGCATTTT. This sequence encodes CASSERADDQPQHF.

This chain connects TRBV5-4 to TRBJ2-1; perhaps TRBD2 as D (6 bases). The germline V and J ends were trimmed by 2 bases and 10 bases, with 10 bases remaining between them. The CDR3 loop spans 12 amino acids. The germline gives CDR1 SGHNT, CDR2 YYREEE (reference sequence). The CDR3 loop is CASSFGGNEQFF. In DNA, the CDR3 is TGTGCCAGCAGCTTCGGAGGGAACGAGCAGTTCTTC.

The gene calls are TRBV2 and TRBJ2-5; 8 bases line up with TRBD1. This CDR3 spans 16 amino acids. The ends lost 0 bases at V and 5 bases at J; junction bases unmatched: 8. In germline, CDR1 is SNHLY, CDR2 FYNNEI. The CDR3 region is CASSEARQGARETQYF. For the CDR3, the DNA is TGTGCCAGCAGTGAAGCGAGGCAGGGGGCGCGGGAGACCCAGTACTTC.

There are a few counts of this clone. This sequence joins TRBV5-6 and TRBJ2-1, with D possibly TRBD2 on 6 matching bases. Trimming shortened V by 0 bases and J by 9 bases, and 10 bases separated the two germline ends. The germline CDR1 and CDR2 sequences are SGHDT and YYEEEE. This CDR3 is built from 13 residues. The CDR3 region is CASSLGLESEQFF. The CDR3 DNA follows: TGTGCCAGCAGCTTGGGACTAGAAAGTGAGCAGTTCTTC.

The CDR3 sequence is CASSTTHTGELFF. CDR3 DNA sequence: TGCGCCAGCAGCACTACACACACCGGGGAGCTGTTTTTT. The J gene is TRBJ2-2, the V gene TRBV5-1; D is ambiguous. Germline V lookup: CDR1 SGHRS, CDR2 YFSETQ. Trimming stripped 4 bases from V and 3 bases from J, with 7 bases between. The CDR3 length is 13 residues. Based on the CDR3 plus reference TRBV5-1 and TRBJ2-2, the full variable domain is KAGVTQTPRYLIKTRGQQVTLSCSPISGHRSVSWYQQTPGQGLQFLFEYFSETQRNKGNFPGRFSGRQFSNSRSEMNVSTLELGDSALYLCASSTTHTGELFFGEGSRLTVL.

The rearrangement links TRBV5-1 to TRBJ1-1; 11 nucleotides line up with TRBD1. This CDR3 is built from 17 residues. Germline values: CDR1 SGHRS, CDR2 YFSETQ. The V and J ends lost 4 bases and 2 bases, in that order; junction bases with no gene match: 10. Here the CDR3 reads CASSRSGTGGENTEAFF. DNA for the CDR3: TGCGCCAGCAGCCGTAGTGGGACAGGGGGGGAAAACACTGAAGCTTTCTTT.

The CDR3 DNA reads as TGCGCCAGCAGACTAGAAAATCTAGCGGTTCCCTACAATGAGCAGTTCTTC. As protein: CASRLENLAVPYNEQFF. J is TRBJ2-1 and V is TRBV4-1, with 7 bases aligning to TRBD2. This CDR3 comprises 17 residues. Losses at the gene ends were 6 bases for V and 2 bases for J; bases not matched to a gene: 13. Germline values: CDR1 MGHRA, CDR2 YSYEKL.

The chain recombines TRBV13 with TRBJ1-1; 9 positions match TRBD1. The CDR3 extends over 19 amino acids. From germline, CDR1 is PRHDT and CDR2 FYEKMQ (reference sequence). The V gene end was trimmed by 5 bases and the J gene end by 11 bases; junction bases not matched to a gene: 27. Written as DNA, the CDR3 is TGTGCCAGCAGCGCCTACAGGGGGCGACTCGTCAGCTATTATATTATGGCTTTCTTT. Translated, it gives CASSAYRGRLVSYYIMAFF.

The chain links TRBV5-6 to TRBJ1-2, with TRBD1 identical over 8 bases. J gave up 8 bases and V 2 bases, and 5 bases lay outside the gene matches. The CDR3 loop spans 13 amino acids. The germline V gene encodes CDR1 SGHDT and CDR2 YYEEEE. The CDR3 loop is CASSFRGQYGYTF. The CDR3 nucleotides read TGTGCCAGCAGCTTCAGGGGGCAGTACGGCTACACCTTC. The full variable domain, its missing parts supplied by reference TRBV5-6 and TRBJ1-2, is DAGVTQSPTHLIKTRGQQVTLRCSPKSGHDTVSWYQQALGQGPQFIFQYYEEEERQRGNFPDRFSGHQFPNYSSELNVNALLLGDSALYLCASSFRGQYGYTFGSGTRLTVV.

With respect to this clone: This specimen includes other DNA sequences encoding the same CDR3. The chain uses TRBV10-3 and TRBJ1-1; D may be TRBD1 (5 bases). The germline gives CDR1 ENHRY, CDR2 SYGVKD. This CDR3 is 14 amino acids long. The V and J ends lost 2 bases and 0 bases respectively, with 7 bases between them. The CDR3 bases are TGTGCCATCAGTGAGCAGGGAATGAACACTGAAGCTTTCTTT. Its translation: CAISEQGMNTEAFF.

The genes are TRBV10-3 and TRBJ1-2; the match to TRBD1 covers 8 bases. This CDR3 is 18 amino acids long. CDR1 is ENHRY and CDR2 is SYGVKD in the germline V gene. J gave up 0 bases and V 5 bases, and 14 bases lay outside the gene matches. CDR3 DNA sequence: TGTGCCATCAGTAGGGCGGCGGACAGGGCGCCTACTAACTATGGCTACACCTTC. Amino acid sequence: CAISRAADRAPTNYGYTF.

This sequence joins TRBV19 and TRBJ1-1; 7 bases fit TRBD1. The CDR3 is made up of 13 amino acids. The junction had 6 bases not matched to a gene; V was cut back by 4 bases and J by 7 bases. Germline V lookup: CDR1 LNHDA, CDR2 SQIVND (reference sequence). The CDR3 here is CASSNQGVSEAFF. The CDR3 nucleotides read TGTGCCAGTAGTAACCAGGGGGTGAGTGAAGCTTTCTTT.

The chain links TRBV9 to TRBJ1-1; 9 bases line up with TRBD1. Germline V gene data show CDR1 as SGDLS and CDR2 as YYNGEE. CDR3 length: 17 amino acids. Germline trimming cut 4 bases from V and 3 bases from J; bases unmatched to any gene: 13. In nucleotides, the CDR3 is TGTGCCAGCAGCTTGAGGACAGGGGACGCCGTTGACACTGAAGCTTTCTTT. This gives the protein CASSLRTGDAVDTEAFF.